These 7 T cell receptor beta chains share one sample of origin, sequenced in a study of T cell responses to AZD1222 COVID-19 vaccine. The protocol was immunoSEQ multiplex PCR, while the TCRdb copy is restricted to in-frame clones and leaves out a portion. The sample lists some 140,000 clones, 84% seen once, with over 4% in the top ten. Sequencing was performed on peripheral blood, taken on day 0 of AZD1222 vaccination. Source of these receptors: an adult in good health.

J is TRBJ2-7 and V is TRBV30; possible D gene TRBD1, 6 bases. CDR1 GTSNPN and CDR2 SVGIG come from the germline V gene (reference sequence). The CDR3 covers 13 residues. V gave up 3 bases and J gave up 10 bases, with 19 bases separating them. CDR3: CAWRGQWGQGQYF. CDR3 sequence (DNA): TGTGCCTGGAGGGGTCAGTGGGGGCAGGGACAGTACTTC.

This clone was recorded a few times. The chain uses TRBV7-9 and TRBJ2-7; no clear D. This CDR3 is built from 14 residues. CDR1 is SEHNR and CDR2 is FQNEAQ in the germline V gene (reference sequence). The V end lost 1 base, the J end lost 1 base, and 8 bases lay between the germline ends. The CDR3 spells CASSLDGGSYEQYF. The CDR3 nucleotides are TGTGCCAGCAGCTTAGATGGCGGATCCTACGAGCAGTACTTC.

The chain employs TRBV30 and TRBJ2-1, with TRBD1 identical over 10 bases. J gave up 8 bases and V 3 bases, and 4 bases lay outside the gene matches. CDR3 length: 13 residues. Germline V gene sequence: CDR1 GTSNPN, CDR2 SVGIG (reference sequence). The CDR3 is CAWSWGTGDEQFF. CDR3 DNA: TGTGCCTGGAGCTGGGGGACAGGGGATGAGCAGTTCTTC.

The rearrangement links TRBV18 to TRBJ1-5; 7 positions agree with TRBD1. The length of the CDR3 is 14 residues. The junction had 6 bases not matched to a gene; V was cut back by 5 bases and J by 5 bases. Germline V gene sequence: CDR1 KGHSH, CDR2 LQKENI. The CDR3 sequence: CASSWDRSDQPQHF. The DNA of the CDR3 is TGTGCCAGCTCATGGGACAGATCTGATCAGCCCCAGCATTTT.

The chain couples TRBV5-4 to TRBJ2-1, with D possibly matching TRBD2 (5 bases). Germline V gives CDR1 SGHNT, CDR2 YYREEE (reference sequence). This CDR3 is 18 amino acids long. Trimming left V 4 bases short and J 0 bases short, with 20 bases between. The CDR3 is CASSPPPLSGSSYNEQFF. In DNA, the CDR3 is TGTGCCAGCAGCCCCCCCCCTCTGAGTGGGAGCTCCTACAATGAGCAGTTCTTC. Together with reference TRBV5-4 and TRBJ2-1, the CDR3 gives the full variable domain: ETGVTQSPTHLIKTRGQQVTLRCSSQSGHNTVSWYQQALGQGPQFIFQYYREEENGRGNFPPRFSGLQFPNYSSELNVNALELDDSALYLCASSPPPLSGSSYNEQFFGPGTRLTVL.

Note on this clone: Within the sample, other DNA sequences also encode this same CDR3. The chain uses TRBV10-3 and TRBJ1-2, with a weak D call TRBD1 (5 bases). Germline loops: CDR1 ENHRY, CDR2 SYGVKD. Trimming left V 6 bases short and J 0 bases short, with 11 bases between. The CDR3 extends over 14 amino acids. The CDR3 here is CAIRGDSSNYGYTF. CDR3 coding DNA: TGTGCCATCAGGGGGGACTCCTCTAACTATGGCTACACCTTC.

The genes are TRBV10-2 and TRBJ1-2; unclear D gene. Germline V CDR1 and CDR2: WSHSY, SAAADI. The V gene lost 3 bases and the J gene lost 6 bases, with 5 bases spanning the gap. The CDR3 has 11 amino acids. CDR3 nucleotides: TGCGCCAGCAGTGACCCAGATGGCTACACCTTC. As protein: CASSDPDGYTF.